This T cell receptor beta chain is drawn from a study of blood T cell repertoires in COVID-19. Original methodology: Quantification of nucleated cells was approximated via reference gene primer amplification. TCRdb's copy holds only in-frame clones and misses some; the assay was immunoSEQ multiplex PCR. V and J calls and clone size are copied from that table; D and trimming were computed from the DNA. The data contain some 390,000 clones, around 87% of them singletons. The V end was cut by 2 bases, the J end by 1 base, with 15 bases between. Germline V gene sequence: CDR1 SGHNT, CDR2 YYREEE (reference sequence). This CDR3 region has 16 residues.

The sequence was collected from a woman aged 60-75 years with COVID-19, enrolled during active disease. The source material was peripheral blood. V gene TRBV5-4 combines with J gene TRBJ1-1; D might be TRBD1 (5 bases). The CDR3 region has the DNA TGTGCCAGCAGCTTAGAAAGCCGCGGGGGGAACACTGAAGCTTTCTTT. Protein product: CASSLESRGGNTEAFF.